The 8 T cell receptor beta chains below were found in one sample sequenced in a study of cytomegalovirus exposure and HLA in healthy donors. Primers for the PCR totalled 60 Vbeta and 13 Jbeta. Repertoires were generated with immunoSEQ multiplex PCR, while TCRdb's copy carries only in-frame clones and drops some. The sample contains 130,000 or so clones, over 75% of which appear only once. The sample comprised PBMCs. Receptor source: a man aged 25 to 40 in good health and CMV-seronegative.

The rearrangement links TRBV7-9 to TRBJ2-5; 8 bases fit TRBD1. In germline, CDR1 is SEHNR, CDR2 FQNEAQ (reference sequence). The CDR3 consists of 15 residues. The ends lost 5 bases at V and 4 bases at J; junction bases unmatched: 9. Here the CDR3 reads CASSARQGWGETQYF. In DNA, the CDR3 is TGTGCCAGCAGCGCCCGACAGGGGTGGGGAGAGACCCAGTACTTC.

V usage is TRBV7-9 and J usage is TRBJ1-6; TRBD1 matches 7 bases. This CDR3 has 16 residues. The V gene end was trimmed by 0 bases and the J gene end by 2 bases; junction bases not matched to a gene: 1. Germline CDR1 reads SEHNR; CDR2 reads FQNEAQ (reference sequence). The CDR3 sequence: CASSLADRAYNSPLHF. The CDR3 DNA follows: TGTGCCAGCAGCTTAGCCGACAGGGCCTATAATTCACCCCTCCACTTT.

The rearrangement links TRBV5-1 to TRBJ2-3; 8 nucleotides agree with TRBD2. Germline V gives CDR1 SGHRS, CDR2 YFSETQ. Trimming removed 0 bases from V and 2 bases from J; junction bases left unmatched: 5. The CDR3 covers 16 residues. The CDR3 protein is CASSLGSGALTDTQYF. The CDR3 nucleotides read TGCGCCAGCAGCTTGGGTAGCGGGGCCCTCACAGATACGCAGTATTTT. The full variable domain, completed using reference TRBV5-1 and TRBJ2-3, is KAGVTQTPRYLIKTRGQQVTLSCSPISGHRSVSWYQQTPGQGLQFLFEYFSETQRNKGNFPGRFSGRQFSNSRSEMNVSTLELGDSALYLCASSLGSGALTDTQYFGPGTRLTVL.

The V and J genes are TRBV7-9 and TRBJ1-3, with TRBD1 identical over 8 bases. CDR3 size: 15 residues. The V segment lost 5 bases and the J segment 6 bases; nucleotides outside the gene matches: 9. Per the germline V gene, CDR1 is SEHNR and CDR2 is FQNEAQ (reference sequence). CDR3 sequence (DNA): TGTGCCAGCAGCCCGCAACGGACAGGGAAAAACACCATATATTTT. Translated: CASSPQRTGKNTIYF.

The V call is TRBV28, the J call TRBJ1-5; 8 bases fit TRBD1. V was clipped by 6 bases and J by 1 base; unmatched bases: 11. The germline gives CDR1 MDHEN, CDR2 SYDVKM. This CDR3 contains 17 residues. DNA for the CDR3: TGTGCCAGCAGCCGCGGGACAGGAGGGCACAGCAATCAGCCCCAGCATTTT. Its protein is CASSRGTGGHSNQPQHF.

This clone was detected only a few times. V gene TRBV6-6 combines with J gene TRBJ2-7; TRBD1 agrees at 8 bases. V lost 5 bases, J lost 6 bases, and 3 bases stayed unmatched. CDR1 is MNHNY and CDR2 is SVGAGI in the germline V gene (reference sequence). This CDR3 has 12 residues. The CDR3 nucleotides read TGTGCCAGCAGTGCCGGGACAGGCGAGCAGTACTTC. As protein: CASSAGTGEQYF.

The chain couples TRBV14 to TRBJ1-1; the D gene is possibly TRBD1 (6 bases). Germline V gene lookup returns CDR1 SGHDN and CDR2 FVKESK. V was trimmed by 4 bases and J by 1 base, leaving 16 bases between them. There are 16 residues in the CDR3. The CDR3 sequence is CASSPQGLGRNTEAFF. The CDR3, as DNA: TGTGCCAGCAGCCCTCAGGGGTTGGGTAGGAACACTGAAGCTTTCTTT. The complete variable domain, with remaining parts taken from reference TRBV14 and TRBJ1-1, reads EAGVTQFPSHSVIEKGQTVTLRCDPISGHDNLYWYRRVMGKEIKFLLHFVKESKQDESGMPNNRFLAERTGGTYSTLKVQPAELEDSGVYFCASSPQGLGRNTEAFFGQGTRLTVV.

The chain couples TRBV2 to TRBJ2-7; tentatively, D is TRBD2 (5 bases). V lost 3 bases and J 7 bases, leaving 16 bases between the germline ends. This CDR3 contains 14 residues. The V gene's germline CDR1 is SNHLY and CDR2 FYNNEI. The CDR3: CASSDPGFSPEQYF. In DNA form, the CDR3 reads TGTGCCAGCAGTGACCCGGGGTTCAGCCCTGAGCAGTACTTC. The complete variable domain, with remaining parts taken from reference TRBV2 and TRBJ2-7, reads EPEVTQTPSHQVTQMGQEVILRCVPISNHLYFYWYRQILGQKVEFLVSFYNNEISEKSEIFDDQFSVERPDGSNFTLKIRSTKLEDSAMYFCASSDPGFSPEQYFGPGTRLTVT.